This T cell receptor (beta chain) was observed in a study of T cell responses to AZD1222 COVID-19 vaccine. Notes on this clone: Antigen unknown.

Germline CDR1 reads KGHSH; CDR2 reads LQKENI. The CDR3 runs to 15 residues. The V gene lost 3 bases and the J gene lost 0 bases, with 10 bases spanning the gap. TCRdb keeps only in-frame clones here, not all; method: immunoSEQ multiplex PCR. This sample has some 120,000 clones, with 90% found just once. The study's findings and limits: The breadth and depth of Spike-specific TCRs increased once two AZD1222 doses had been given.

The chain has TRBV18 and TRBJ2-3; tentative D call: TRBD1 (6 bases). The sequence was collected from an adult in good health. The source material was peripheral blood, sampled on day 0 of MenACWY control vaccination. DNA for the CDR3: TGTGCCAGCTCACCGGACAGTCCTAGCACAGATACGCAGTATTTT. Its translation is CASSPDSPSTDTQYF.